The 17 T cell receptor beta chains below come from one sample, sequenced in a study of lymphopenia after photon versus proton radiotherapy. TCRdb's copy holds only in-frame clones and misses some; the assay was immunoSEQ multiplex PCR. The table has fewer than 25,000 clones, approximately 80% seen once. The source material was peripheral blood, sampled from a patient treated with photon-based radiotherapy. These receptors all stem from a man aged 35 to 55 with gastric cancer.

This clone was seen only a few times. The chain is built from TRBV13 and TRBJ1-1; D unclear. The CDR3 covers 11 residues. Germline V lookup: CDR1 PRHDT, CDR2 FYEKMQ (reference sequence). V was shortened by 5 bases and J by 3 bases, with 4 bases between the two germline ends. The CDR3 reads CASSPYTEAFF. The DNA of the CDR3 is TGTGCCAGCAGCCCGTACACTGAAGCTTTCTTT.

The rearrangement links TRBV27 to TRBJ2-1, with 9 bases aligning to TRBD2. The CDR3 loop spans 15 amino acids. The germline gives CDR1 MNHEY, CDR2 SMNVEV (reference sequence). The trim removed 3 bases at V and 3 bases at J, leaving 3 bases unmatched. CDR3 in DNA: TGTGCCAGCAGTTTCCGGACTAGCGTCTACAATGAGCAGTTCTTC. Translating gives CASSFRTSVYNEQFF.

This clone was seen a handful of times. The rearrangement links TRBV6-5 to TRBJ1-1; the D gene is possibly TRBD1 (5 bases). The germline gives CDR1 MNHEY, CDR2 SVGAGI. The V end lost 0 bases, the J end lost 1 base, and 12 bases lay between the germline ends. The CDR3 spans 16 residues. CDR3 sequence (DNA): TGTGCCAGCAGTTACTCGTTCGGACAAAGGAACACTGAAGCTTTCTTT. Translated, it gives CASSYSFGQRNTEAFF.

The rearrangement links TRBV27 to TRBJ2-7; D is unresolved. V was cut by 0 bases and J by 0 bases, with 6 bases left in between. CDR1 and CDR2 (germline): MNHEY, SMNVEV (reference sequence). This CDR3 has 14 amino acids. CDR3 coding DNA: TGTGCCAGCAGTTTATCCCCAGGCTCCTACGAGCAGTACTTC. Residues: CASSLSPGSYEQYF.

The chain is built from TRBV30 and TRBJ1-3, with D tentatively TRBD1 (5 bases). CDR3 length: 14 amino acids. The germline V gene encodes CDR1 GTSNPN and CDR2 SVGIG (reference sequence). Trimming took 4 bases from V and 3 from J, leaving 13 bases between them. The CDR3 loop reads CAWNRDSYGNTIYF. The CDR3, as DNA: TGTGCCTGGAACCGGGACTCTTATGGAAACACCATATATTTT.

The chain combines TRBV7-2 with TRBJ2-7; 14 nucleotides line up with TRBD2. CDR1 is SGHTA and CDR2 is FQGNSA in the germline V gene. This CDR3 contains 16 residues. J was trimmed by 7 bases and V by 5 bases; bases with no gene match: 10. CDR3 in DNA: TGTGCCAGCAGCCCAAGACTAGCGGGGGGGACTAATGAGCAGTACTTC. Its protein product is CASSPRLAGGTNEQYF.

The chain recombines TRBV29-1 with TRBJ1-1, with TRBD1 matching over 8 bases. This CDR3 contains 13 residues. Germline CDR1 reads SQVTM; CDR2 reads ANQGSEA. Trimming removed 4 bases from V and 8 bases from J; junction bases left unmatched: 9. CDR3 sequence (DNA): TGCAGCGTTGGCCCGGGACAGGAGGCGGAAGCTTTCTTT. Amino acid sequence: CSVGPGQEAEAFF.

This chain joins TRBV5-4 and TRBJ2-3; 10 positions match TRBD1. Germline values: CDR1 SGHNT, CDR2 YYREEE (reference sequence). J lost 0 bases, V lost 3 bases, and 4 bases had no gene match. This CDR3 has 16 residues. CDR3 amino acids: CASSYGTGASTDTQYF. Written as DNA, the CDR3 is TGTGCCAGCAGCTACGGGACAGGGGCTAGCACAGATACGCAGTATTTT.

The CDR3 region is CASSPYMGNQPQHF. CDR3 bases: TGTGCCAGTAGCCCTTATATGGGCAATCAGCCCCAGCATTTT. The chain employs TRBV19 and TRBJ1-5; D not resolved. This CDR3 spans 14 amino acids. V lost 6 bases, J lost 2 bases, and 11 bases lay in between. Germline loops: CDR1 LNHDA, CDR2 SQIVND (reference sequence).

This chain links TRBV19 with TRBJ2-2; 8 bases agree with TRBD2. The CDR3 length is 15 residues. From germline, CDR1 is LNHDA and CDR2 SQIVND (reference sequence). The V and J ends lost 7 bases and 1 base, in that order; junction bases with no gene match: 5. CDR3 DNA sequence: TGTGCCAGTATATCCCGGGGGGGGAACACCGGGGAGCTGTTTTTT. Its protein product is CASISRGGNTGELFF.

The chain joins TRBV7-6 to TRBJ2-2; D may correspond to TRBD1 or TRBD2 (5 bases each). This CDR3 has 17 residues. From germline, CDR1 is SGHVS and CDR2 FNYEAQ. V was shortened by 5 bases and J by 5 bases, with 21 bases between the two germline ends. The CDR3 sequence is CASSPLGDYVTTGELFF. The CDR3 nucleotides read TGTGCCAGCAGCCCCCTGGGGGATTATGTCACAACCGGGGAGCTGTTTTTT.

The genes are TRBV9 and TRBJ2-3; D is undetermined. CDR3 length: 13 amino acids. With 1 base removed from V and 5 bases from J, the gap between germline ends came to 8 bases. CDR1 and CDR2 (germline): SGDLS, YYNGEE. CDR3 DNA sequence: TGTGCCAGCAGCGTAAGGTTTGAAGATACGCAGTATTTT. It is translated as CASSVRFEDTQYF.

This rearrangement joins TRBV7-6 to TRBJ2-7; D is tentatively TRBD1 or TRBD2 (6 bases each). The V gene lost 1 base and the J gene lost 2 bases, with 9 bases spanning the gap. The germline CDR1 and CDR2 sequences are SGHVS and FNYEAQ. The CDR3 is 14 residues long. CDR3 DNA: TGTGCCAGCAGCTTAGAGGGGGGTACCTACGAGCAGTACTTC. Residues: CASSLEGGTYEQYF.

The J gene is TRBJ2-1, the V gene TRBV19; a weak D match, TRBD2 (5 bases). The CDR3 length is 14 residues. Trimming cost V 5 bases and J 9 bases, with 17 bases left between them. CDR1 LNHDA and CDR2 SQIVND come from the germline V gene (reference sequence). In DNA form, the CDR3 reads TGTGCCAGTAGTCCAACTTTCGGGGTCCGTGAGCAGTTCTTC. Protein sequence: CASSPTFGVREQFF.

V is TRBV16 and J is TRBJ2-1, with 7 positions matching TRBD1. CDR1 is KGHSY, CDR2 FQNENV, per germline. Trimming removed 4 bases from V and 5 bases from J; junction bases left unmatched: 5. This CDR3 is 14 amino acids long. Written as DNA, the CDR3 is TGTGCCAGCAGCCTCGACAGGGTCAACAATGAGCAGTTCTTC. This encodes CASSLDRVNNEQFF.

The V call is TRBV19, the J call TRBJ2-5; D perhaps matches TRBD1 (6 bases). V gave up 3 bases and J gave up 1 base, with 12 bases separating them. Per germline, CDR1 LNHDA and CDR2 SQIVND (reference sequence). CDR3 length equals 15 residues. The CDR3 sequence: CASSMFGQFQETQYF. The CDR3 DNA reads as TGTGCCAGTAGTATGTTCGGACAGTTCCAAGAGACCCAGTACTTC.

The chain combines TRBV19 with TRBJ2-7; possibly TRBD1 for D (5 bases). The germline CDR1 and CDR2 sequences are LNHDA and SQIVND (reference sequence). Trimming cost V 4 bases and J 3 bases, with 10 bases left between them. This CDR3 contains 13 residues. This CDR3 is CASSKGRVYEQYF. As DNA, the CDR3 is TGTGCCAGTAGTAAAGGCAGGGTCTACGAGCAGTACTTC.